This T cell receptor (beta chain) was retrieved from a study of shared clonotypes between healthy human individuals. The length of the CDR3 is 15 residues. The V and J ends lost 3 bases and 7 bases, in that order; junction bases with no gene match: 10. Germline lookup yields CDR1 SGHRS and CDR2 YFSETQ. Study-level results: Compared with memory subsets, naive subsets generally had larger estimated richness.

With regard to this clone: Its antigen is still unknown.

The repertoire was sequenced with immunoSEQ multiplex PCR; TCRdb's copy has only in-frame clones and lacks some. The data show about 1 million clones, approximately 72% seen once. The rearrangement joins TRBV5-1 to TRBJ2-1; TRBD1 agrees at 7 bases. This clonotype was obtained from a man aged 18 to 29 in good health. The sample consisted of memory CD4+ T cells sorted from blood. Subset of the sample: CD45RA-negative fraction. The CDR3 reads CASSYVGQSHNEQFF. CDR3 coding DNA: TGCGCCAGCAGCTACGTGGGACAGAGCCATAATGAGCAGTTCTTC.